This T cell receptor beta chain was profiled in a study of blood T cell repertoires in COVID-19 (dated by TCRdb to the early 2020s). Regarding the study in general: Samples covering the acute and convalescent phases of COVID-19 were provided by collaborators in the United States, Italy and Spain. The prospective study material was composed of cDNA or gDNA derived from T cells, B-cell-depleted T cells, or PBMCs. Deeply sampled blood TCRbeta repertoires from subjects exposed to, actively infected with, or recovered from COVID-19 were included in the dataset. A freely available public database, intended as a resource for researchers studying the immune response to SARS-CoV-2, is where the repertoires were released. Samples were obtained from the ongoing ImmuneRACE study (first 160 participants) and from some 1,300 subjects provided by 6 global collaborators. A de-identified subject ID, COVID-19 status, age in years and sex were almost always included in the sample metadata. HLA class I and class II types, where available, came from metadata supplied by the sample provider rather than from assay-based typing. What the research found in general, with its limitations: The quantity of clinical and demographic metadata differed by source and by participant and was supplied without curation.

Comments on this clone: Its binding antigen is unknown. Base quality data are lacking; no much larger clone is found one base away.

Each collaborating institution followed its own protocols to collect whole blood in K2EDTA tubes. For TCRbeta analysis, collaborators shipped samples in one of three forms: frozen whole blood, isolated PBMCs, or DNA extracted from either of those sample types. TCRbeta CDR3 regions were amplified from genomic DNA using the immunoSEQ Assay, a bias-controlled multiplex PCR. On the study's bioinformatics: Within the assay, amplification of reference gene primers was used to estimate how many nucleated cells each sample contained. Sequence reads were collapsed and filtered to measure the absolute abundance of every unique TCRbeta CDR3 rearrangement. For each sample, productive Simpson clonality was calculated as the square root of Simpson's diversity index over productive rearrangements. TCRdb limited this immuneACCESS table to in-frame rearrangements with V and J called. A share of clones is missing; checked studies link under half to unresolved V genes, and the rest is unexplained. The DNA was the basis for D and trimming; V, J and clone size are from that table. The sample table lists some 50,000 clones, roughly 88% of them with a count of one. The ten largest clones take up more than 15% of the sample.

CDR3 length: 16 amino acids, cysteine to phenylalanine. The only DNA kept is the CDR3, 48 bases in frame from the first base. Germline trimming amounts to 6 bases on V and 4 bases on J, with 7 as the count of junction bases outside the gene matches. Via the germline V gene, CDR1 is MNHEY and CDR2 SVGEGT. The sequencing sample was made of peripheral blood. In this chain, TRBV6-2 or TRBV6-3 is recombined with TRBJ2-3; TRBD2 matches 13 bases in the middle. The sequence derives from a human donor in a cohort sampled during active COVID-19. The donor label of this sample is uncertain. The CDR3 reads CASSPTSGGAADTQYF. The DNA sequence follows: TGTGCCAGCAGCCCTACTAGCGGGGGGGCTGCAGATACGCAGTATTTT.